This T cell receptor beta chain was recovered during a study of blood T cell repertoires in COVID-19. Study overall: The cDNA or gDNA used as material had been derived from T cells, B-cell-depleted T cells, or PBMCs.

Generated by immunoSEQ multiplex PCR, the TCRdb table keeps only in-frame clones and is missing some. The table lists 150,000 to 180,000 clones, about 85% of them singletons. V lost 2 bases, J lost 3 bases, and 11 bases lay in between. Per germline, CDR1 MDHEN and CDR2 SYDVKM. The CDR3 length is 14 residues. Sequences were obtained from peripheral blood. The sequence derives from a man aged 55 to 70 with COVID-19, enrolled during active disease. The rearrangement links TRBV28 to TRBJ2-7, with D unclear. This CDR3 is CASSLNSVNYEQYF. The CDR3 bases are TGTGCCAGCAGTTTAAACAGTGTAAACTACGAGCAGTACTTC.